This T cell receptor beta chain appears in the sequencing data of a study of blood T cell repertoires in COVID-19. Turning to the study itself: Samples of COVID-19 (acute and convalescent) were obtained from the United States, Italy and Spain. PBMCs, B-cell-depleted T cells, or T cells were the source of the cDNA or gDNA that made up the material.

Original analysis: Amplification from reference gene primers served as the basis for estimated nucleated cell counts. Measured with immunoSEQ multiplex PCR; TCRdb has only the in-frame clones, and not every one. That table furnishes V, J and clone size, whereas the DNA furnished D and trimming. This table has about 64,000 clones, about 81% appearing once. The clonotype was recovered from a human donor in a cohort sampled during active COVID-19. Material: peripheral blood.

DNA of the CDR3: TGTGCCAGCAGCAATATAAAATCGTACAACTACAATGAGCAGTTCTTC. Its translation: CASSNIKSYNYNEQFF. The V and J genes are TRBV21-1 and TRBJ2-1; the tabulated D call, TRBD1, remains unverified against the DNA. TRBV21-1 is assigned pseudogene status. This CDR3 is 16 amino acids long.